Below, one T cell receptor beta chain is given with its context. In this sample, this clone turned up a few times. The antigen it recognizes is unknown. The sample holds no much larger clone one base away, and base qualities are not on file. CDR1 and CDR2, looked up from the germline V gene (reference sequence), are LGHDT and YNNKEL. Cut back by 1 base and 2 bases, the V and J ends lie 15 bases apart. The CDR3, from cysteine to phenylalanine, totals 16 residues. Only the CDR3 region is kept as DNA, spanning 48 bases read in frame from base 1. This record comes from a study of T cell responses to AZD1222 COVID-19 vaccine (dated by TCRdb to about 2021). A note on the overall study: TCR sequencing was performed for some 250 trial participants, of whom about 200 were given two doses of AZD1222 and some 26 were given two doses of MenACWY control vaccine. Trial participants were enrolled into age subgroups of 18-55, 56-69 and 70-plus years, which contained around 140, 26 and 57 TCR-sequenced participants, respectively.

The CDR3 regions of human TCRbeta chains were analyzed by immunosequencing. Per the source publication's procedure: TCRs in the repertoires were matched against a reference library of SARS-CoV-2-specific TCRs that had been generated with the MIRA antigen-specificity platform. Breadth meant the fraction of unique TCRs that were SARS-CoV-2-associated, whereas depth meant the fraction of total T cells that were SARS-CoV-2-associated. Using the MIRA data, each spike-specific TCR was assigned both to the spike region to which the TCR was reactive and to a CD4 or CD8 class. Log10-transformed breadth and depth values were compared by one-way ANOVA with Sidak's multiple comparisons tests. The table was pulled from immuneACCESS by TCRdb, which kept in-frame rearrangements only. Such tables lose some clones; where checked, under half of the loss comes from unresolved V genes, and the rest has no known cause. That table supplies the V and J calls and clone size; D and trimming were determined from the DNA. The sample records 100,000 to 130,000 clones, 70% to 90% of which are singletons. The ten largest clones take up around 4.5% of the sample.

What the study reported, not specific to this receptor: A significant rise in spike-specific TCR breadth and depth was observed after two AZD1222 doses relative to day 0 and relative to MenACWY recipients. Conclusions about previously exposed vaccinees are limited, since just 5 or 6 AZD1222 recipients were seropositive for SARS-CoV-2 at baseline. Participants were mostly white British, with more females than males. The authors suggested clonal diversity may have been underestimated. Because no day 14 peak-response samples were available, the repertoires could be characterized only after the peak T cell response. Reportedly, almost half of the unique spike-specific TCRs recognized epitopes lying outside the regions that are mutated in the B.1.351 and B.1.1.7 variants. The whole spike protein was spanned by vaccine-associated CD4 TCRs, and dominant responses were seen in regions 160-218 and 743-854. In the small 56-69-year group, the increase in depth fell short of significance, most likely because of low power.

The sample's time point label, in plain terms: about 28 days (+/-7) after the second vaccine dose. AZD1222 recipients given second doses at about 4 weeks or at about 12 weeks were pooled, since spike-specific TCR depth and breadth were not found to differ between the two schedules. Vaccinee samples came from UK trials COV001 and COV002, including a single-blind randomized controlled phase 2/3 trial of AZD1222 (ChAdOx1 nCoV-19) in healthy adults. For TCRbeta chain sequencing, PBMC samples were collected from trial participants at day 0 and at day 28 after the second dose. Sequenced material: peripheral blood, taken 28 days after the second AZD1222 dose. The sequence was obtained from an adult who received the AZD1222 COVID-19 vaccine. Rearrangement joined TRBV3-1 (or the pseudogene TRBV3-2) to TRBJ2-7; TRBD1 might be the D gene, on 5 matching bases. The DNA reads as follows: TGTGCCAGCAGCCAAGGACAGCAACTCCCTCCCTACGAGCAGTACTTC. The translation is CASSQGQQLPPYEQYF.